This passage covers 30 T cell receptor beta chains from one sample sequenced in a study of T cells in Graves' hyperthyroidism and ophthalmopathy. The investigators amplified TCR beta CDR3 regions from RNA transcripts. Primed by the HTBI set, a first-round RT-PCR was run on the TCR CDR3. TCRdb reprocessed the multiplex PCR reads with MiXCR, giving one entry per CDR3 protein. The sample contains fewer than 45,000 distinct CDR3 sequences, 49% of which appear only once. Sequencing used blood. These receptors came from a woman between 50 and 59 years old with Graves' hyperthyroidism that later progressed to Graves' ophthalmopathy.

By share, this clonotype counts as medium-sized (0.01 to 0.1%). The chain employs TRBV2 and TRBJ1-2, with TRBD1 as a possible D gene (5 bases). Trimming cost V 6 bases and J 3 bases, with 11 bases left between them. The CDR3 totals 13 residues. CDR1 SNHLY and CDR2 FYNNEI come from the germline V gene. The CDR3 loop is CASRRSGYYGYTF. CDR3 nucleotides: TGTGCCAGCAGGAGATCAGGGTACTATGGCTACACCTTC.

This clonotype was observed a few times. V is TRBV29-1 and J is TRBJ1-5; D call uncertain. The ends were cut back, 0 bases at V and 9 bases at J, with 9 bases in the middle. The germline CDR1 and CDR2 sequences are SQVTM and ANQGSEA. The CDR3 is 12 residues long. In DNA, the CDR3 is TGCAGCGTTGAAGATGGTGGAGGGCCCCAGCATTTT. Translating it yields CSVEDGGGPQHF.

In this sample, this clonotype turned up many times. This may be a read error, as it is one base from a much larger clone. V gene TRBV20-1 combines with J gene TRBJ2-7; TRBD2 agrees at 8 bases. The trim removed 3 bases at V and 3 bases at J, leaving 10 bases unmatched. The CDR3 is 15 residues long. Germline-derived CDR1 and CDR2 are DFQATT and SNEGSKA (reference sequence). Written as DNA, the CDR3 is TGCAGTGCTAGGGGCTCCGGGACTAGAATCTACGAGCAGTACTTC. Its translation is CSARGSGTRIYEQYF.

Points on this clonotype: Sequence at one end of the junction differs from germline and may be a read error. The CDR3 sequence: CASSDSARETQYF. CDR3 nucleotides: TGTGCTAGCAGCGACAGTGCCCGAGAGACCCAGTACTTC. The genes are TRBV7-9 and TRBJ2-5, with D possibly TRBD1 on 5 matching bases. CDR1 and CDR2 from the germline V gene are SEHNR and FQNEAQ (reference sequence). This CDR3 contains 13 residues.

Turning to this clonotype: Germline is not matched at one junction end, which may reflect a read error. The rearrangement uses TRBV20-1 and TRBJ2-2, with 9 bases that match TRBD2. Germline assignment: CDR1 DFQATT and CDR2 SNEGSKA (reference sequence). This CDR3 has 16 residues. CDR3 sequence (DNA): TGCAGTGCCAGAGATTCTAGCGGGGCTCGGACCGGGGAGCTGTTTTTT. Translated, it gives CSARDSSGARTGELFF.

This clonotype was observed a few times. V usage is TRBV7-8 and J usage is TRBJ2-1, with D maybe TRBD1 (5 bases). The CDR3 has 18 residues. Per germline, CDR1 SGHVS and CDR2 FQNEAQ. V was pared by 4 bases and J by 6 bases, with 25 bases between. The CDR3 DNA reads as TGTGCCAGCAGCTCCGCCCCGTGGGGCTCCATGCTTATCAATGAGCAGTTCTTC. Encoded protein: CASSSAPWGSMLINEQFF.

As to this clonotype: A much larger clone is a single base away; this may be a read error. The chain is built from TRBV6-2 or TRBV6-3 and TRBJ2-3; 10 nucleotides agree with TRBD2. Germline V lookup: CDR1 MNHEY, CDR2 SVGEGT. V lost 4 bases to trimming and J lost 1 base; unmatched junction nucleotides: 11. This CDR3 contains 18 residues. The CDR3 DNA reads as TGTGCCAGCAGTTGCTCTGCCCCAACTAGCGGGGGCACAGATACGCAGTATTTT. This translates into CASSCSAPTSGGTDTQYF.

Points on this clonotype: The germline gene is not matched at one end of the junction; a read error may be the cause. CDR3 loop: CASSIGGTIANYGYAF. CDR3 in DNA: TGCGCCAGTAGTATAGGGGGGACGATAGCTAACTATGGCTACGCCTTC. The rearrangement uses TRBV19 and TRBJ1-2, with TRBD1 as a possible D gene (6 bases). Germline CDR1 and CDR2: LNHDA and SQIVND (reference sequence). The CDR3 covers 16 residues. The full variable domain, its missing parts supplied by reference TRBV19 and TRBJ1-2, is DGGITQSPKYLFRKEGQNVTLSCEQNLNHDAMYWYRQDPGQGLRLIYYSQIVNDFQKGDIAEGYSVSREKKESFPLTVTSAQKNPTAFYLCASSIGGTIANYGYAFGSGTRLTVV.

This chain links TRBV9 with TRBJ2-3; 12 bases match TRBD1. The ends lost 5 bases at V and 1 base at J; junction bases unmatched: 14. This CDR3 is built from 19 residues. Germline lookup yields CDR1 SGDLS and CDR2 YYNGEE. The chain's CDR3 is CASRAGTGGLILRTDTQYF. The CDR3 nucleotides are TGTGCCAGCAGAGCCGGGACAGGGGGCTTGATACTACGCACAGATACGCAGTATTTT.

This sequence joins TRBV29-1 and TRBJ2-5; 9 bases align to TRBD1. This CDR3 comprises 16 residues. Germline V CDR1 and CDR2: SQVTM, ANQGSEA. The trim removed 2 bases at V and 5 bases at J, leaving 12 bases unmatched. The CDR3 DNA reads TGCAGCGTTGAATGGGGACAGGGTTTGTTAGCGGAGACCCAGTACTTC. Amino acids: CSVEWGQGLLAETQYF.

This clonotype was detected a few times. This sequence joins TRBV20-1 and TRBJ1-6; perhaps TRBD1 as D (6 bases). Germline CDR1 and CDR2: DFQATT and SNEGSKA (reference sequence). CDR3 length equals 16 residues. Trimming left V 6 bases short and J 10 bases short, with 25 bases between. This chain's CDR3 is CSAGEVRGSSGSPLHF. The CDR3 DNA is TGCAGTGCAGGGGAGGTGAGGGGGTCTTCGGGATCACCCCTCCACTTT.

Concerning this clonotype: Germline and junction disagree at one end, which may indicate a read error. The chain is built from TRBV11-2 and TRBJ2-1; D may be TRBD1 or TRBD2 (5 bases each). The CDR3 runs 15 residues. Looked up from germline, CDR1 is SGHAT and CDR2 is FQNNGV. This CDR3 reads CAGSHLSPGRNEQFF. The CDR3 nucleotides are TGTGCCGGCAGCCACCTGAGTCCGGGACGGAATGAGCAGTTCTTC. The whole variable domain, filled in from reference TRBV11-2 and TRBJ2-1, reads EAGVAQSPRYKIIEKRQSVAFWCNPISGHATLYWYQQILGQGPKLLIQFQNNGVVDDSQLPKDRFSAERLKGVDSTLKIQPAKLEDSAVYLCAGSHLSPGRNEQFFGPGTRLTVL.

On this clonotype itself: At one end, the junction sequence differs from germline, possibly due to a read error. V and J are TRBV9 and TRBJ1-4, with D perhaps matching TRBD1 (5 bases). Germline V gene sequence: CDR1 SGDLS, CDR2 YYNGEE. The CDR3 length is 15 residues. This CDR3 reads CACSHDRSANEKLLF. CDR3 nucleotides: TGTGCCTGCAGCCACGACAGAAGTGCTAATGAAAAACTGTTATTT.

The V and J genes are TRBV19 and TRBJ2-1; D not resolved. The CDR3 runs 12 residues. The V and J ends lost 3 bases and 8 bases respectively, with 8 bases between them. Germline CDR1 LNHDA, CDR2 SQIVND (reference sequence). The CDR3, as DNA: TGTGCCAGTAGTATCTCTTCGGATGAGCAGTTCTTC. Translating it yields CASSISSDEQFF. The full variable domain, completed using reference TRBV19 and TRBJ2-1, is DGGITQSPKYLFRKEGQNVTLSCEQNLNHDAMYWYRQDPGQGLRLIYYSQIVNDFQKGDIAEGYSVSREKKESFPLTVTSAQKNPTAFYLCASSISSDEQFFGPGTRLTVL.

Concerning this clonotype itself: Since no conserved phenylalanine or tryptophan closes the CDR3, a read error is the likely cause. The DNA is left out, because the CDR3 cannot be placed on it with certainty; the CDR3 is given as TCRdb lists it. The J gene is TRBJ2-3, the V gene TRBV24-1; the D call of TRBD2 is as the table states it, not checked on the DNA. CDR1 is KGHDR and CDR2 is SFDVKD in the germline V gene. The CDR3 is 10 amino acids in total, end residues counted. CDR3 region: CATSDLRSGY.

V is TRBV7-6 and J is TRBJ2-7, with 12 positions matching TRBD1. In germline, CDR1 is SGHVS, CDR2 FNYEAQ. The CDR3 runs to 15 residues. Trimming removed 5 bases from V and 4 bases from J; junction bases left unmatched: 6. CDR3 sequence: CASSVGTGGLYEQYF. DNA of the CDR3: TGTGCCAGCAGCGTAGGGACAGGGGGCTTATACGAGCAGTACTTC.

In its sample, this clonotype was seen many times. V and J are TRBV11-3 and TRBJ1-2, with 7 bases fitting TRBD1. Per germline, CDR1 SGHNT and CDR2 YENEEA. Unmatched junction bases numbered 14, after V lost 4 bases and J lost 12 bases. CDR3 length: 14 residues. The CDR3: CASSSPGTDDSHTF. For the CDR3, the DNA is TGTGCCAGCAGCTCGCCGGGGACAGACGACTCTCACACCTTC.

The chain uses TRBV27 and TRBJ2-7, with a possible D match to TRBD2 (6 bases). Per the germline V gene, CDR1 is MNHEY and CDR2 is SMNVEV (reference sequence). Trimming cost V 8 bases and J 9 bases, with 17 bases left between them. The CDR3 covers 12 residues. Here the CDR3 reads CASGAGLLMQYF. CDR3 in DNA: TGTGCCAGCGGCGCGGGACTCCTAATGCAGTACTTC.

The chain recombines TRBV6-2 or TRBV6-3 with TRBJ1-2, with 9 bases identical to TRBD1. J was trimmed by 4 bases and V by 2 bases; bases with no gene match: 2. The CDR3 totals 14 residues. Germline assignment: CDR1 MNHEY and CDR2 SVGEGT. The CDR3 DNA sequence: TGTGCCAGCAGTTACCTGGACAGGGGCTATGGCTACACCTTC. As protein: CASSYLDRGYGYTF.

This clonotype is medium-sized (0.01 to 0.1%) by share. The rearrangement uses TRBV20-1 and TRBJ2-7; 8 bases are a match to TRBD2. The V gene's germline CDR1 is DFQATT and CDR2 SNEGSKA (reference sequence). The CDR3 length is 13 residues. The ends lost 1 base at V and 4 bases at J; junction bases unmatched: 3. In DNA, the CDR3 is TGCAGTGCTAGAGGGGTAGCGGGATACGAGCAGTACTTC. Protein product: CSARGVAGYEQYF.

This clonotype is medium-sized by share. This chain joins TRBV24-1 and TRBJ1-2; a weak D match, TRBD1 (5 bases). Germline CDR1 is KGHDR and CDR2 is SFDVKD. V shed 2 bases and J shed 3 bases, with 9 bases lying between them. This CDR3 comprises 14 residues. The CDR3 protein is CATSDSDRHYGYTF. The CDR3 nucleotides read TGTGCCACCAGTGATTCCGACAGACACTATGGCTACACCTTC.

This chain uses TRBV20-1 with TRBJ2-5; D possibly corresponds to TRBD2 (5 bases). This CDR3 has 11 residues. CDR1 is DFQATT, CDR2 SNEGSKA, per germline (reference sequence). V lost 5 bases to trimming and J lost 5 bases, with 9 bases between them. CDR3: CSAQRDETQYF. In DNA, the CDR3 is TGCAGTGCTCAACGGGATGAGACCCAGTACTTC.

In this sample, this clonotype turned up many times. The CDR3 loop is CASSIGRSSGTTDTQYF. The DNA for the CDR3 is TGTGCCAGTAGTATTGGAAGGTCTAGCGGGACCACAGATACGCAGTATTTT. The chain is built from TRBV19 and TRBJ2-3; 9 bases agree with TRBD2. The CDR3 runs to 17 residues. The V gene end was trimmed by 3 bases and the J gene end by 2 bases; junction bases not matched to a gene: 9. CDR1 LNHDA and CDR2 SQIVND come from the germline V gene (reference sequence).

This clonotype rates as medium-sized. The chain uses TRBV7-6 and TRBJ2-3; D is undetermined. The V end lost 0 bases, the J end lost 5 bases, and 6 bases lay between the germline ends. Looked up from germline, CDR1 is SGHVS and CDR2 is FNYEAQ. This CDR3 comprises 13 residues. CDR3 residues: CASSLAGVDTQYF. The CDR3 region has the DNA TGTGCCAGCAGCTTAGCAGGTGTAGATACGCAGTATTTT.

This clonotype occurred many times. The V gene is TRBV7-3, the J gene TRBJ2-3, with D uncertain. The CDR3 is made up of 14 amino acids. Germline V gene sequence: CDR1 SGHTA, CDR2 FQGTGA. V lost 4 bases and J 2 bases, leaving 10 bases between the germline ends. The DNA for the CDR3 is TGTGCCAGCAGCTCCAGAAAAAACACAGATACGCAGTATTTT. Protein: CASSSRKNTDTQYF. Using reference TRBV7-3 and TRBJ2-3 for the parts outside the CDR3, the full variable domain is GAGVSQTPSNKVTEKGKYVELRCDPISGHTALYWYRQSLGQGPEFLIYFQGTGAADDSGLPNDRFFAVRPEGSVSTLKIQRTERGDSAVYLCASSSRKNTDTQYFGPGTRLTVL.

This clonotype was counted at least ten times. The genes are TRBV2 and TRBJ2-1; no clear D gene. Per the germline V gene, CDR1 is SNHLY and CDR2 is FYNNEI. This CDR3 comprises 14 residues. V lost 6 bases, J lost 2 bases, and 11 bases lay in between. The CDR3 region has the DNA TGTGCCAGCAGATATCTACCCACCTACAATGAGCAGTTCTTC. Translation: CASRYLPTYNEQFF.

This clonotype was recorded many times. The V gene is TRBV12-5, the J gene TRBJ2-3; 8 bases line up with TRBD2. V lost 5 bases, J lost 0 bases, and 7 bases stayed unmatched. There are 16 residues in the CDR3. The germline gives CDR1 LGHNT, CDR2 FRNRAP. CDR3 in amino acids: CASGPGLGTSTDTQYF. The CDR3 nucleotides read TGTGCTAGTGGTCCGGGACTAGGGACTAGCACAGATACGCAGTATTTT.

V usage is TRBV20-1 and J usage is TRBJ1-2, with D possibly TRBD1 on 5 matching bases. The CDR3 runs to 18 residues. Trimming left V 6 bases short and J 4 bases short, with 30 bases between. Looked up from germline, CDR1 is DFQATT and CDR2 is SNEGSKA (reference sequence). Here the CDR3 DNA reads TGCAGTGCGGACACGAACACCGGGGAGCTGTTTCCTAGCTATGGCTACACCTTC. This sequence encodes CSADTNTGELFPSYGYTF.

The chain has TRBV10-3 and TRBJ2-1, with 8 bases matching TRBD2. This CDR3 has 15 amino acids. Germline trimming cut 10 bases from V and 6 bases from J; bases unmatched to any gene: 14. The germline gives CDR1 ENHRY, CDR2 SYGVKD. The CDR3 DNA reads as TGTGCCAGCCGCGCGAGCGGGAGCCTGACCAATGAGCAGTTCTTC. Translation: CASRASGSLTNEQFF.

The chain recombines TRBV6-1 with TRBJ2-5; TRBD2 aligns across 9 bases. Germline CDR1 MNHNS, CDR2 SASEGT. The CDR3 has 14 residues. V lost 2 bases, J lost 4 bases, and 2 bases stayed unmatched. CDR3 in amino acids: CASSELAGIETQYF. The CDR3 nucleotides read TGTGCCAGCAGTGAACTAGCGGGGATAGAGACCCAGTACTTC.